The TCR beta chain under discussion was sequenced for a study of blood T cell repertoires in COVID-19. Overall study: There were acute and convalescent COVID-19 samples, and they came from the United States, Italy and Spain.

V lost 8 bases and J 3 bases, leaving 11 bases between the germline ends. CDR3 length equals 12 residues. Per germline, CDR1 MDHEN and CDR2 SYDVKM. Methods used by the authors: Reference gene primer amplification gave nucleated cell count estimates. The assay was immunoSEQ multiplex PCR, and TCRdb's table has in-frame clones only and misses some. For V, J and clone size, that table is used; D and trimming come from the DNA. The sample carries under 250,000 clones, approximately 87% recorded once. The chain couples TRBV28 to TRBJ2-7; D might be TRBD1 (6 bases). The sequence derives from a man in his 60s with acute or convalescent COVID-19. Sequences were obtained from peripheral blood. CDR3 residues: CASFRTVYEQYF. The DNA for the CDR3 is TGTGCCAGCTTCAGGACAGTCTACGAGCAGTACTTC.